The 12 T cell receptor beta chains listed next were all sequenced from one sample in a study of PD-L1 blockade in urothelial cancer. Here immunoSEQ multiplex PCR was the method, and the copy in TCRdb shows in-frame clones only, minus some. The top ten clones hold around 1% of a sample with some 90,000 clones, 70% to 90% of them seen once. Time point reported: pretreatment peripheral blood. Sequences were derived from PBMCs, sampled around atezolizumab (anti-PD-L1) treatment. The receptors derive from a woman at least 80 years old with urothelial cancer.

V usage is TRBV6-1 and J usage is TRBJ2-3, with 13 bases that match TRBD2. CDR3 length equals 16 residues. Trimming cost V 3 bases and J 6 bases; bases outside gene matches: 6. In germline, CDR1 is MNHNS, CDR2 SASEGT. CDR3 sequence: CASSESTSGRWDTQYF. CDR3 bases: TGTGCCAGCAGTGAGTCGACTAGCGGGAGGTGGGATACGCAGTATTTT.

In its sample, this clone was seen once. V and J are TRBV11-2 and TRBJ1-1; 7 bases agree with TRBD1. In germline, CDR1 is SGHAT, CDR2 FQNNGV. V trimming: 0 bases; J trimming: 0 bases; junction bases outside the gene matches: 10. There are 18 residues in the CDR3. CDR3 loop: CASSLDVTGIIMNTEAFF. CDR3 nucleotides: TGTGCCAGCAGCTTAGACGTGACAGGGATAATCATGAACACTGAAGCTTTCTTT.

The chain has TRBV2 and TRBJ1-5; 9 nucleotides align to TRBD1. The CDR3 has 16 residues. J lost 2 bases, V lost 6 bases, and 8 bases had no gene match. Germline CDR1 SNHLY, CDR2 FYNNEI. CDR3 in amino acids: CASSGGRTGGNQPQHF. CDR3 sequence (DNA): TGTGCCAGCAGCGGAGGCCGGACAGGGGGCAATCAGCCCCAGCATTTT.

The chain uses TRBV5-8 and TRBJ2-5; possibly TRBD2 for D (7 bases). The germline V and J ends were trimmed by 10 bases and 4 bases, with 17 bases remaining between them. The CDR3 is 13 residues long. Germline CDR1 is SGHTS and CDR2 is YDEGEE. CDR3 loop: CAAQEGGGETQYF. The CDR3 bases are TGTGCCGCACAGGAGGGGGGGGGAGAGACCCAGTACTTC.

The chain recombines TRBV5-1 with TRBJ2-1, with 14 positions matching TRBD2. The CDR3 loop spans 17 amino acids. Germline V gene lookup returns CDR1 SGHRS and CDR2 YFSETQ. Trimming cost V 2 bases and J 5 bases; bases outside gene matches: 6. The CDR3 coding sequence is TGCGCCAGCAGCTTCGGACTAGCGGGAGGTACCAACAATGAGCAGTTCTTC. Translating it yields CASSFGLAGGTNNEQFF.

This clone was seen a single time. V usage is TRBV19 and J usage is TRBJ1-5; TRBD1 agrees at 9 bases. This CDR3 region has 15 residues. CDR1 is LNHDA and CDR2 is SQIVND in the germline V gene (reference sequence). Losses at the gene ends were 5 bases for V and 5 bases for J; bases not matched to a gene: 7. CDR3 DNA: TGTGCCAGTAGTCCACAGACAGGGGGGGATCAGCCCCAGCATTTT. Translated: CASSPQTGGDQPQHF.

The CDR3 reads CASSYGRASTGELFF. CDR3 sequence (DNA): TGTGCCAGCAGTTACGGCAGGGCTAGCACCGGGGAGCTGTTTTTT. The rearrangement uses TRBV6-5 and TRBJ2-2, with D tentatively TRBD1 (5 bases). The CDR3 runs to 15 residues. Trimming cost V 2 bases and J 4 bases, with 11 bases left between them. Germline CDR1 MNHEY, CDR2 SVGAGI.

The CDR3 DNA reads as TGTGCCAGCAGTGGGACAACGAACACCGGGGAGCTGTTTTTT. Its translation is CASSGTTNTGELFF. The chain links TRBV28 to TRBJ2-2; possible D gene TRBD1, 6 bases. CDR3 size: 14 residues. Trimming cost V 5 bases and J 0 bases, with 7 bases left between them. Germline CDR1 reads MDHEN; CDR2 reads SYDVKM.

The V gene is TRBV30, the J gene TRBJ1-4; no definite D call. V gave up 2 bases and J gave up 7 bases, with 14 bases separating them. CDR1 and CDR2 from the germline V gene are GTSNPN and SVGIG (reference sequence). CDR3 length equals 14 residues. CDR3 sequence reads: CAWSLNRRSEKLFF. The CDR3 nucleotides are TGTGCCTGGAGTCTCAACCGGCGGAGTGAAAAACTGTTTTTT.

The chain couples TRBV7-6 to TRBJ2-3, with 9 bases lining up with TRBD2. CDR1 and CDR2 (germline): SGHVS, FNYEAQ. V was pared by 5 bases and J by 4 bases, with 7 bases of the junction left unmatched. This CDR3 is 15 amino acids long. DNA of the CDR3: TGTGCCAGCAGCCGAGTAGCGGGAGAGGCAGATACGCAGTATTTT. This codes for CASSRVAGEADTQYF.

The CDR3 reads CASSPGRGSYEQYF. The CDR3 region has the DNA TGTGCCAGCTCACCAGGGAGGGGCTCCTACGAGCAGTACTTC. The V gene is TRBV18, the J gene TRBJ2-7; 7 bases fit TRBD2. CDR3 length: 14 amino acids. After removal of 2 bases from V and 0 bases from J, the junction contained 1 base not matched to a gene. Germline CDR1 reads KGHSH; CDR2 reads LQKENI.

Comment on this clone: The same CDR3 is also encoded by other DNA sequences in this sample. DNA of the CDR3: TGTGCCAGCACCCCGCGAGCTAACTATGGCTACACCTTC. This translates into CASTPRANYGYTF. The V gene is TRBV27, the J gene TRBJ1-2; D remains unclear. Germline assignment: CDR1 MNHEY and CDR2 SMNVEV (reference sequence). The V gene lost 7 bases and the J gene lost 0 bases, with 9 bases spanning the gap. The CDR3 loop spans 13 amino acids.